The present TCR beta chain was sequenced within a study of shared T cell receptors in the human thymus. This CDR3 is built from 15 residues. Trimming removed 0 bases from V and 4 bases from J; junction bases left unmatched: 4. Generated by immunoSEQ multiplex PCR, the TCRdb table keeps only in-frame clones and is missing some. This table has about 710,000 clones, approximately 87% appearing once. These data were also filed under a second study, of human thymus T cells. That work adds: Having corrective surgery for congenital heart defects, healthy Finnish infants were the ones who donated. Resections that were taken during corrective heart surgery supplied the thymus tissue. Among thymic and blood repertoires, usage of V and J genes appeared biased. Thymic TCR repertoires of unrelated people reportedly overlapped highly.

J is TRBJ1-1 and V is TRBV23-1; 8 positions match TRBD1. TRBV23-1 is noted as an ORF with a role that remains uncertain. Sequenced input: thymocytes. The sequence derives from a boy younger than two with a congenital heart defect. The CDR3 coding sequence is TGCGCCAGCAGTCAATCGTGGACAGGGCGCACTGAAGCTTTCTTT. Translating it yields CASSQSWTGRTEAFF.